A selection of T cell receptor beta chains follows, all from one sample in a study of blood T cell repertoires in COVID-19. Repertoires were generated with immunoSEQ multiplex PCR, while TCRdb's copy carries only in-frame clones and drops some. The table has some 200,000 clones, approximately 80% seen once. Sequenced: PBMCs or T cells enriched from blood (not recorded which). The receptor source for this set is a man aged 35 to 55 who had recovered from COVID-19. CDR3s include the opening cysteine and the closing phenylalanine or tryptophan. D genes are given only for firm matches. Size is stated for part of the rows, as once, few or many counts, or as a class when the clone is expanded.

TRBV29-1	12	once	TRBD1	TRBJ1-1	TGCAGCGCACACAGGGGGAACACTGAAGCTTTCTTT	CSAHRGNTEAFF
TRBV7-2	15	-	TRBD1	TRBJ2-7	TGTGCCAGCAGCTTAGGGGGGACAGTACAGGACGAGCAGTACTTC	CASSLGGTVQDEQYF
TRBV19	15	-	TRBD1	TRBJ1-2	TGTGCCAGTAGACAGGGGCTTTATAGCAACTATGGCTACACCTTC	CASRQGLYSNYGYTF
TRBV18	13	-	TRBD2	TRBJ2-7	TGTGCCAGCTCACCAGGGGAGCGGGGTAAGAAGTACTTC	CASSPGERGKKYF
TRBV18	12	few	TRBD1	TRBJ1-1	TGTGCCAGCTCAGGACAGGGAGATGAAGCTTTCTTT	CASSGQGDEAFF
TRBV5-4	13	-	TRBD1	TRBJ2-1	TGTGCCAGCAGCTTTGGACAGGGGAATGAGCAGTTCTTC	CASSFGQGNEQFF
TRBV7-3	14	-	TRBD1	TRBJ2-5	TGTGCCAGCAGGTATCCGGGACAGGGCACGACCCAGTACTTC	CASRYPGQGTTQYF
TRBV11-2	14	-	-	TRBJ2-2	TGTGCCAGCAGCTCTGAGAGGAACACCGGGGAGCTGTTTTTT	CASSSERNTGELFF
TRBV21-1	17	-	-	TRBJ1-2	TGTGCCAGCAGCAAAGGGTTGCCGGACAGGGCTCATTATGGCTACACCTTC	CASSKGLPDRAHYGYTF
TRBV9	15	-	TRBD1	TRBJ1-1	TGTGCCAGCAGCCCAAAATCGACAGGGAGGTCTATGGCTTTCTTT	CASSPKSTGRSMAFF
TRBV19	16	-	-	TRBJ1-3	TGTGCCAGTACCCTACGCGGGGTATGGTCTGGAAACACCATATATTTT	CASTLRGVWSGNTIYF
TRBV25-1	14	-	-	TRBJ2-5	TGTGCCAGCAGTCCGGGATCCGTGGAGGAGACCCAGTACTTC	CASSPGSVEETQYF
TRBV6-6	15	-	-	TRBJ1-1	TGTGCCAGCAGTTACTCCAGTCAGATGAACACTGAAGCTTTCTTT	CASSYSSQMNTEAFF
TRBV19	16	few	TRBD1	TRBJ1-2	TGTGCCAGTAGTATAGATAGGGACAGAGCCCCCTATGGCTACACCTTC	CASSIDRDRAPYGYTF
TRBV5-1	14	-	-	TRBJ1-4	TGCGCCAGCAGCTTGGGGACAGCAAATGAAAAACTGTTTTTT	CASSLGTANEKLFF
TRBV21-1	22	-	-	TRBJ2-7	TGTGCCAGCAGCAACCACCTTCACCTCCGACAGGGGGGGCCTAGCGGGAGCTACGAGCAGTACTTC	CASSNHLHLRQGGPSGSYEQYF
TRBV18	14	-	-	TRBJ2-3	TGTGCCAGCTCACCGTGGCAGCCGGAGGATACGCAGTATTTT	CASSPWQPEDTQYF
TRBV19	15	-	-	TRBJ1-1	TGTGCCAGTAGTATGTTGAGGGCGAGGAACACTGAAGCTTTCTTT	CASSMLRARNTEAFF
TRBV7-2	15	once	-	TRBJ1-2	TGTGCCAGCAGCACCCGACAGTCCCGGAACTATGGCTACACCTTC	CASSTRQSRNYGYTF
TRBV12-3/TRBV12-4	13	-	TRBD1	TRBJ1-1	TGTGCCAGCAGCAGGGGGATGAACACTGAAGCTTTCTTT	CASSRGMNTEAFF
TRBV6-5	11	-	-	TRBJ2-1	TGTGCCAGCACGGAGGGATATGAGCAGTTCTTC	CASTEGYEQFF
TRBV9	20	-	TRBD1	TRBJ2-7	TGTGCCAGCAGCGTAAGGACCCAGGACAGGCGAAGACTAAACTCCTACGAGCAGTACTTC	CASSVRTQDRRRLNSYEQYF
TRBV19	12	few	-	TRBJ1-2	TGTGCCAGTGGACAGTATGACCATGGCTACACCTTC	CASGQYDHGYTF
TRBV11-2	15	-	TRBD1	TRBJ2-3	TGTGCCAGCAGCTTGGACAGGGTCGGCACAGATACGCAGTATTTT	CASSLDRVGTDTQYF
TRBV5-1	13	few	-	TRBJ1-6	TGCGCCAGCTCAGAGGGTAAAAATTCTCCCCTCCACTTT	CASSEGKNSPLHF
TRBV18	18	-	TRBD2	TRBJ2-2	TGTGCCAGCTCACAGAATGCCCCCTCAGCGGGGGGCCCCGGGGAGCTGTTTTTT	CASSQNAPSAGGPGELFF
TRBV7-2	13	few	-	TRBJ1-1	TGTGCCAGCAGCTTAGACTTGAACACTGAAGCTTTCTTT	CASSLDLNTEAFF
TRBV2	13	-	-	TRBJ1-1	TGTGCCAGCCGGGGGGAGACGAACACTGAAGCTTTCTTT	CASRGETNTEAFF
TRBV11-2	14	once	TRBD1	TRBJ2-7	TGTGCCAGCAGCCCGGGACAGATTTCCTACGAGCAGTACTTC	CASSPGQISYEQYF
TRBV5-1	14	-	-	TRBJ1-2	TGCGCCAGCAGCTTGACAGGGTTGGAATATGGCTACACCTTC	CASSLTGLEYGYTF
TRBV6-5	14	-	-	TRBJ1-2	TGTGCCAGCAGAATGGGCCAGGGGCTGGGGGGCTACACCTTC	CASRMGQGLGGYTF
TRBV3-1/TRBV3-2	13	-	-	TRBJ1-2	TGTGCCAGCAGCCGGTTATCGGGTGGGGGCTACACCTTC	CASSRLSGGGYTF
TRBV5-6	14	-	-	TRBJ2-7	TGTGCCAGCAGCTTGTTGACACTTACCTACGAGCAGTACTTC	CASSLLTLTYEQYF
TRBV18	20	few	TRBD2	TRBJ2-1	TGTGCCAGCTCACCCCCATGGACTAGCGGGGGGATCCTCTCCTACAATGAGCAGTTCTTC	CASSPPWTSGGILSYNEQFF
TRBV18	14	-	TRBD1	TRBJ1-2	TGTGCCAGCTCTGCGACAGGGGGGGACTATGGCTACACCTTC	CASSATGGDYGYTF
TRBV5-6	16	-	TRBD2	TRBJ2-1	TGTGCCAGCAGCTCCGCGGGGGGCCTACCTTACAATGAGCAGTTCTTC	CASSSAGGLPYNEQFF
TRBV5-8	14	-	TRBD1	TRBJ2-1	TGTGCCAGCAGCCCCCACAGGGGCTACAATGAGCAGTTCTTC	CASSPHRGYNEQFF
TRBV19	15	-	-	TRBJ1-3	TGTGCCAGTAGTCTTTTCGGGGGCTCTGGAAACACCATATATTTT	CASSLFGGSGNTIYF
TRBV18	15	once	TRBD1	TRBJ2-2	TGTGCCAGCTCTCTCACGGGACAGCACACCGGGGAGCTGTTTTTT	CASSLTGQHTGELFF
TRBV5-6	14	-	TRBD1	TRBJ1-4	TGTGCCAGCAGCCGAACCGACAGGGATGAAAAACTGTTTTTT	CASSRTDRDEKLFF
TRBV29-1	11	-	-	TRBJ1-1	TGCAGTTACTACTGGCACACTGAAGCTTTCTTT	CSYYWHTEAFF
TRBV7-8	15	-	TRBD1	TRBJ2-1	TGTGCCAGCAGCTTGGGACAGGTTGCCTACAATGAGCAGTTCTTC	CASSLGQVAYNEQFF
TRBV13	13	once	TRBD1	TRBJ2-7	TGTGCCAGCAGCTTAGGCAGGGGGCTCGAGCAGTACTTC	CASSLGRGLEQYF
TRBV14	17	-	TRBD1	TRBJ2-1	TGTGCCAGCAGCCCCACCGAGTACAGGGGCCCCCACAATGAGCAGTTCTTC	CASSPTEYRGPHNEQFF
TRBV4-2	15	-	TRBD2	TRBJ2-7	TGTGCCAGCAGCCAAGACCAGCGGGGGGGCTACGAGCAGTACTTC	CASSQDQRGGYEQYF
TRBV5-1	12	-	-	TRBJ1-2	TGCGCCAGCAGCGGGGAGAACTATGGCTACACCTTC	CASSGENYGYTF
TRBV5-6	15	-	-	TRBJ1-1	TGTGCCAGCAGCTCCCGAACTATACGGCCCCGAGAAGCTTTCTTT	CASSSRTIRPREAFF
TRBV19	17	-	TRBD2	TRBJ2-2	TGTGCCAGTAGTACCTATAGCGGGGGGGCGGTCACCGGGGAGCTGTTTTTT	CASSTYSGGAVTGELFF
TRBV28	13	-	TRBD1	TRBJ2-7	TGTGCCAGCAGTCCCCCCCGGACAGGTTGGCAGTACTTC	CASSPPRTGWQYF
TRBV10-3	14	-	-	TRBJ2-7	TGTGCCATCAGTGAGCGACAGGCAGCCTACGAGCAGTACTTC	CAISERQAAYEQYF
TRBV30	15	once	-	TRBJ1-6	TGTGCCTGGAGTGTTGGTAGCTCCTATAATTCACCCCTCCACTTT	CAWSVGSSYNSPLHF